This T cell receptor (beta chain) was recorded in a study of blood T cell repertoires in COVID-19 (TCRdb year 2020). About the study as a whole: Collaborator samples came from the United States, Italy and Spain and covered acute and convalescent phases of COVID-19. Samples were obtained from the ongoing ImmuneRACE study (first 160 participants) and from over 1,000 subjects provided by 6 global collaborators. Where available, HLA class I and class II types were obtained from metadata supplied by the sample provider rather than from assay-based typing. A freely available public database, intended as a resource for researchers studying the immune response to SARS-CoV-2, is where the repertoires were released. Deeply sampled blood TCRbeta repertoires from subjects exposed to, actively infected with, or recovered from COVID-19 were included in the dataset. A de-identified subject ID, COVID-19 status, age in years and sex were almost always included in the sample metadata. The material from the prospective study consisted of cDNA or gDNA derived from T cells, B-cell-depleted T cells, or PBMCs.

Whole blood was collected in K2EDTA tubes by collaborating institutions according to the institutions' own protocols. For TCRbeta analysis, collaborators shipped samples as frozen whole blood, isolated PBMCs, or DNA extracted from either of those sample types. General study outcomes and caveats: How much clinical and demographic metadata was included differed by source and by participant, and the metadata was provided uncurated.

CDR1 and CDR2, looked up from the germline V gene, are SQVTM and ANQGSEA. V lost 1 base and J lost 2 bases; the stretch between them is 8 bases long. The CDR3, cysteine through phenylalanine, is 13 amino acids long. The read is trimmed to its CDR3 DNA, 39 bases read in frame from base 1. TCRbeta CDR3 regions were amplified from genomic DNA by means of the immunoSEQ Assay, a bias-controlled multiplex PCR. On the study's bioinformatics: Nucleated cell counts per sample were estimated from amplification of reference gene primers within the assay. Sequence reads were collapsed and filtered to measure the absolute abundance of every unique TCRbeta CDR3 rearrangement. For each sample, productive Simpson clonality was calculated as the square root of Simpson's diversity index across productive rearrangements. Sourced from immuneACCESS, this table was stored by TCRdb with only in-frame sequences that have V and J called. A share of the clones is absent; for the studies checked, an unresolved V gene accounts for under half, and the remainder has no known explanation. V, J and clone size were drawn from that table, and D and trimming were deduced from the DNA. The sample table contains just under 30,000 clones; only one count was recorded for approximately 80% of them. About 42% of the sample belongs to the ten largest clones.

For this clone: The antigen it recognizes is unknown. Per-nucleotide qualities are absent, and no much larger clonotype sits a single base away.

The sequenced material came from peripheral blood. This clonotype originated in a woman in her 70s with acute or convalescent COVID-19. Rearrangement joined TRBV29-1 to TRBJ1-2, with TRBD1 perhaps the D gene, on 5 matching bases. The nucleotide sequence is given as TGCAGCGTTGAAGGGGCAGGGAACTATGGCTACACCTTC. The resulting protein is CSVEGAGNYGYTF.